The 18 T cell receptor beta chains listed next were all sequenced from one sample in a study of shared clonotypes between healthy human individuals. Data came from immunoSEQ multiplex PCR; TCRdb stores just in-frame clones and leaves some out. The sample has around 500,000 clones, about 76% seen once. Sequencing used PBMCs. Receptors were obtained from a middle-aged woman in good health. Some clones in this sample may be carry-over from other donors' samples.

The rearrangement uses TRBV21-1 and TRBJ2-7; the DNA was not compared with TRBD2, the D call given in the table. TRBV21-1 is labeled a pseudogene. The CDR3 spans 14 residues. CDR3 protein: CASSKLRVPIEQYF. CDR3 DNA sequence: TGTGCCAGCAGCAAATTGAGGGTACCTATCGAGCAGTACTTC.

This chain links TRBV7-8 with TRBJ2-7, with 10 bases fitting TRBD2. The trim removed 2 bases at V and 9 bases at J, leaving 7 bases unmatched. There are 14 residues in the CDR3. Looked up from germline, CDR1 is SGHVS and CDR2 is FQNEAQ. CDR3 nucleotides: TGTGCCAGCAGCTTAAGCCTAGCGGGAGTCGTGCAGTACTTC. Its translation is CASSLSLAGVVQYF.

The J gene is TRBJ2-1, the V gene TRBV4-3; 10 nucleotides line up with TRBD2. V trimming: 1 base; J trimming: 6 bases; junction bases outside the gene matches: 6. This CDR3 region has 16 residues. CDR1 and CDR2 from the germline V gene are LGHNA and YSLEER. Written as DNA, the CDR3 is TGCGCCAGCAGCCAAGGACAAGGACTAGCGGCCAATGAGCAGTTCTTC. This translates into CASSQGQGLAANEQFF.

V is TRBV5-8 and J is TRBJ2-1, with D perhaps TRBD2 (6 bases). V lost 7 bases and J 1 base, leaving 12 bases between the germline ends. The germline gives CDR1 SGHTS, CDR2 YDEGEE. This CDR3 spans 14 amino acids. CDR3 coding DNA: TGTGCCAGCTCGGGAGTAAATTCCTACAATGAGCAGTTCTTC. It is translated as CASSGVNSYNEQFF.

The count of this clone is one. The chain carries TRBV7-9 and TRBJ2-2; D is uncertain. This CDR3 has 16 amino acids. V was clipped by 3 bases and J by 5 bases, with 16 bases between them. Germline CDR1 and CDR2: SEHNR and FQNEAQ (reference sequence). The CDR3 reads CASSFGSLGWTGELFF. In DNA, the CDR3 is TGTGCCAGCAGCTTTGGTTCTCTGGGATGGACCGGGGAGCTGTTTTTT.

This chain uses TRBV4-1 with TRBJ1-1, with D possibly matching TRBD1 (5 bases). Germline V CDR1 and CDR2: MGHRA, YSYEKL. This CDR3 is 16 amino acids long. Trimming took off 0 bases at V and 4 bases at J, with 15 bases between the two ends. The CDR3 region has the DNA TGCGCCAGCAGCCAAGAGGCGTGGGGGGTCTTCACTGAAGCTTTCTTT. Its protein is CASSQEAWGVFTEAFF.

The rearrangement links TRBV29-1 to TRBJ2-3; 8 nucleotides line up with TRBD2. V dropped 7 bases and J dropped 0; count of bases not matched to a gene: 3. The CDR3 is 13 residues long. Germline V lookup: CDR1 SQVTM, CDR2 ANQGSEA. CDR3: CSERLASTDTQYF. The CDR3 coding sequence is TGCAGCGAGCGACTAGCGAGCACAGATACGCAGTATTTT.

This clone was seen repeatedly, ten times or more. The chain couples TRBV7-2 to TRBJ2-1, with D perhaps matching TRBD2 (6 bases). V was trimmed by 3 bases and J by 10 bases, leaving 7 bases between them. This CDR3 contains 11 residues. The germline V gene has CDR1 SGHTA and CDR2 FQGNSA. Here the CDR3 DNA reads TGTGCCAGCAGCTTGGCGGGGGAGCAGTTCTTC. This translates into CASSLAGEQFF.

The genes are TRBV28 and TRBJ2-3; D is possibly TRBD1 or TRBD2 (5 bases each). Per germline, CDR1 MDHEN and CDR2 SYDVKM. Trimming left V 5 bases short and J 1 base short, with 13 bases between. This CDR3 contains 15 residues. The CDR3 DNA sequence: TGTGCCAGCAGTACCCCGGGACGGGGCACAGATACGCAGTATTTT. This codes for CASSTPGRGTDTQYF.

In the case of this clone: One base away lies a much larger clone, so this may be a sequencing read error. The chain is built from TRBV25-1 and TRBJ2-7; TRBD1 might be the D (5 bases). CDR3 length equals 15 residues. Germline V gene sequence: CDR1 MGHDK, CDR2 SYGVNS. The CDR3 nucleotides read TGTGTCAGCAGTGACGGGCGGACAAAAACCTACGAGCAGTACTTC. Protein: CVSSDGRTKTYEQYF.

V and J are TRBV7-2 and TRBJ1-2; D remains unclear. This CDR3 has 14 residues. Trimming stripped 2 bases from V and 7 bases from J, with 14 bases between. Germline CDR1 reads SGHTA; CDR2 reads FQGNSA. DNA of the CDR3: TGTGCCAGCAGCTTACGGGAAGCATCCTTTGGCTACACCTTC. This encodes CASSLREASFGYTF.

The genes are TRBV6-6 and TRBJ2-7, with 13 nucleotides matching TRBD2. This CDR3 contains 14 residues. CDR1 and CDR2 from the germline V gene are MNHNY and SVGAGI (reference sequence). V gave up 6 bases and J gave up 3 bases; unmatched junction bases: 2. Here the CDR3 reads CASSGLAGVYEQYF. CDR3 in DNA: TGTGCCAGCAGCGGACTAGCGGGAGTCTACGAGCAGTACTTC.

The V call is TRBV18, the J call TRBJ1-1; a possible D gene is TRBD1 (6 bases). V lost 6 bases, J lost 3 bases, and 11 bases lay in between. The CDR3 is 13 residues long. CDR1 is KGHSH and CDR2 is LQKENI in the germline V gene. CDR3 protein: CASSKGGDTEAFF. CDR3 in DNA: TGTGCCAGCTCTAAAGGGGGGGACACTGAAGCTTTCTTT.

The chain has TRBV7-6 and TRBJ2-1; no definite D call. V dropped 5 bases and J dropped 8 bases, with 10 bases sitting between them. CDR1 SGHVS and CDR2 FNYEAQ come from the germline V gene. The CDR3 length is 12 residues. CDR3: CASSHSVYEQFF. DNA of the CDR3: TGTGCCAGCAGCCACTCCGTCTATGAGCAGTTCTTC.

CDR3 in DNA: TGTGCCTCAAGGGGACTACCACTCTTTGAGCAGTTCTTC. Translating it yields CASRGLPLFEQFF. This sequence joins TRBV28 and TRBJ2-1; 7 bases map to TRBD2. The CDR3 has 13 residues. After removal of 11 bases from V and 9 bases from J, the junction contained 13 bases not matched to a gene. Germline assignment: CDR1 MDHEN and CDR2 SYDVKM. The variable domain in full, completed from reference TRBV28 and TRBJ2-1, reads DVKVTQSSRYLVKRTGEKVFLECVQDMDHENMFWYRQDPGLGLRLIYFSYDVKMKEKGDIPEGYSVSREKKERFSLILESASTNQTSMYLCASRGLPLFEQFFGPGTRLTVL.

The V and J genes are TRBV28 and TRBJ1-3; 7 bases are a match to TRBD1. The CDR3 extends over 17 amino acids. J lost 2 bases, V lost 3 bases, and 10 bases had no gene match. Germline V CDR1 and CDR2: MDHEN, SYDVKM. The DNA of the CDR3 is TGTGCCAGCAGTTTTCTCTCAAGGGGGACAGCTGGAAACACCATATATTTT. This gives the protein CASSFLSRGTAGNTIYF. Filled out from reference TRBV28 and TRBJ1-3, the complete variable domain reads DVKVTQSSRYLVKRTGEKVFLECVQDMDHENMFWYRQDPGLGLRLIYFSYDVKMKEKGDIPEGYSVSREKKERFSLILESASTNQTSMYLCASSFLSRGTAGNTIYFGEGSWLTVV.

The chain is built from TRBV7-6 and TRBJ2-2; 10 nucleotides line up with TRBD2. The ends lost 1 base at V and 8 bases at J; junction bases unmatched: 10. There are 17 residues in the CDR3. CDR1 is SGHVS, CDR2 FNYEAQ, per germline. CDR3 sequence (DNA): TGTGCCAGCAGCTTAGTTCAGGCTAGCGGGAGTCCGGGGGAGCTGTTTTTT. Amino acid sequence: CASSLVQASGSPGELFF.

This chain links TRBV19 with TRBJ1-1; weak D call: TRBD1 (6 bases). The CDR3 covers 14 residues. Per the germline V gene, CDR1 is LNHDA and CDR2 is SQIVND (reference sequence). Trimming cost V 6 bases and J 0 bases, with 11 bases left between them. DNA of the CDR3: TGTGCCAGTAGGGGGGCCCGGATGAACACTGAAGCTTTCTTT. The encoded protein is CASRGARMNTEAFF.